One and the same sample provided the 9 T cell receptor beta chains below, sequenced in a study of blood T cell repertoires in COVID-19. Generated by immunoSEQ multiplex PCR, the TCRdb table keeps only in-frame clones and is missing some. Here the sample spans about 250,000 clones, 80% to 85% being singletons. Sequenced input: peripheral blood. Every receptor here comes from a man in his fifties with active or convalescent COVID-19.

The chain employs TRBV2 and TRBJ2-3; the match to TRBD1 covers 9 bases. The ends lost 4 bases at V and 1 base at J; junction bases unmatched: 3. CDR3 length equals 15 residues. Germline assignment: CDR1 SNHLY and CDR2 FYNNEI. DNA for the CDR3: TGTGCCAGCAGTGTGACAGGGGGTGGCACAGATACGCAGTATTTT. Amino acid sequence: CASSVTGGGTDTQYF.

In its sample, this clone was seen once. The chain couples TRBV19 to TRBJ1-6, with a weak D call TRBD1 (6 bases). Germline V CDR1 and CDR2: LNHDA, SQIVND (reference sequence). The CDR3 length is 14 residues. V lost 5 bases, J lost 8 bases, and 13 bases lay in between. The CDR3 is CASSYRTDDSPLHF. The CDR3 DNA is TGTGCCAGTAGTTACAGGACAGATGATTCACCCCTCCACTTT.

The rearrangement uses TRBV2 and TRBJ1-4, with 11 nucleotides matching TRBD1. The ends lost 0 bases at V and 5 bases at J; junction bases unmatched: 2. This CDR3 is 16 amino acids long. Germline assignment: CDR1 SNHLY and CDR2 FYNNEI. CDR3 sequence (DNA): TGTGCCAGCAGTGAAGCTAGGGACAGGGGGAATGAAAAACTGTTTTTT. Its translation: CASSEARDRGNEKLFF.

On this clone itself: With a much larger clone just one base away, this may be a read error. Additional DNA sequences in this sample encode the identical CDR3. The chain has TRBV6-1 and TRBJ2-7, with 9 nucleotides matching TRBD2. Germline CDR1 reads MNHNS; CDR2 reads SASEGT. After removal of 3 bases from V and 2 bases from J, the junction contained 8 bases not matched to a gene. The CDR3 has 16 amino acids. In DNA form, the CDR3 reads TGTGCCAGCAGTGATCAGGGCGGGGGGGGCGCCTACGAGCAGTACTTC. Encoded protein: CASSDQGGGGAYEQYF.

This clone was picked up one time. This chain uses TRBV11-2 with TRBJ2-5; 9 bases agree with TRBD1. V lost 5 bases, J lost 2 bases, and 9 bases stayed unmatched. Germline CDR1 and CDR2: SGHAT and FQNNGV. This CDR3 has 16 amino acids. CDR3 protein: CASSTQGQGKQETQYF. Written as DNA, the CDR3 is TGTGCCAGCAGCACCCAGGGACAGGGAAAGCAAGAGACCCAGTACTTC.

The rearrangement joins TRBV5-8 to TRBJ2-2, with 10 positions matching TRBD1. The CDR3 extends over 16 amino acids. Germline trimming cut 3 bases from V and 4 bases from J; bases unmatched to any gene: 6. The germline CDR1 and CDR2 sequences are SGHTS and YDEGEE. The CDR3 nucleotides read TGTGCCAGCAGCTCCCGGACAGGGGGAGTCACCGGGGAGCTGTTTTTT. Translating it yields CASSSRTGGVTGELFF. The entire variable domain, with the rest obtained from reference TRBV5-8 and TRBJ2-2, is as follows: EAGVTQSPTHLIKTRGQQATLRCSPISGHTSVYWYQQALGLGLQFLLWYDEGEERNRGNFPPRFSGRQFPNYSSELNVNALELEDSALYLCASSSRTGGVTGELFFGEGSRLTVL.

This rearrangement joins TRBV5-6 to TRBJ1-2; D gene uncertain. CDR3 size: 15 residues. CDR1 is SGHDT, CDR2 YYEEEE, per germline. Trimming cost V 0 bases and J 6 bases, with 15 bases left between them. The CDR3 DNA reads as TGTGCCAGCAGCTTGGATGGGCGCAGGAACCATGGCTACACCTTC. Its protein is CASSLDGRRNHGYTF.

The chain joins TRBV29-1 to TRBJ2-3; 9 nucleotides align to TRBD2. J gave up 9 bases and V 4 bases, and 8 bases lay outside the gene matches. The CDR3 loop spans 13 amino acids. Germline loops: CDR1 SQVTM, CDR2 ANQGSEA. As DNA, the CDR3 is TGCAGCGTTGTTAGCGGGGGCCCTGGGACGCAGTATTTT. It specifies CSVVSGGPGTQYF.

This chain joins TRBV6-5 and TRBJ2-6; D gene uncertain. The V gene lost 5 bases and the J gene lost 3 bases, with 2 bases spanning the gap. CDR3 length: 12 amino acids. Germline V gene sequence: CDR1 MNHEY, CDR2 SVGAGI. The CDR3 bases are TGTGCCAGCAGTCGTGGGGCCAACGTCCTGACTTTC. Translated: CASSRGANVLTF.